The sequence of this T cell receptor beta chain was determined in a study of Ad26.COV2.S vaccination and SARS-CoV-2 variants. Points from the study as a whole: The placebo group had lower spike-specific TCR breadth than the vaccine recipients did. Total T cell responses were possibly underestimated by TCR breadth and depth analyses.

Treatment here: around 19 received Ad26.COV2.S at low or high dose, single or two shots; about 5 received placebo; per-sample allocation not given. Repertoires come from day 63 after the first vaccine or placebo injection. This clone was detected only once. Its antigen is not known. Some clones are missing from TCRdb's copy, which holds only in-frame ones; the method was immunoSEQ multiplex PCR. In the table there are some 350,000 clones, approximately 87% of which are singletons. The germline V gene has CDR1 KGHSY and CDR2 FQNENV. This CDR3 has 14 residues. With 6 bases removed from V and 7 bases from J, the gap between germline ends came to 15 bases.

The V gene is TRBV16, the J gene TRBJ1-4; D ambiguous. The sample consisted of peripheral blood, taken in a trial of Ad26.COV2.S vaccine versus placebo. This receptor was taken from a person between 18 and 65 years old who received the Ad26.COV2.S COVID-19 vaccine or a placebo. The CDR3 reads CASRPELDGEKLFF. Here the CDR3 DNA reads TGTGCCAGCAGGCCCGAACTAGATGGTGAAAAACTGTTTTTT. The variable domain in full, completed from reference TRBV16 and TRBJ1-4, reads GEEVAQTPKHLVRGEGQKAKLYCAPIKGHSYVFWYQQVLKNEFKFLISFQNENVFDETGMPKERFSAKCLPNSPCSLEIQATKLEDSAVYFCASRPELDGEKLFFGSGTQLSVL.